A selection of T cell receptor beta chains follows, all from one sample in a study of T cells in Graves' hyperthyroidism and ophthalmopathy. Each CDR3 protein is one row after TCRdb ran MiXCR on the multiplex PCR reads. The table records some 250,000 distinct CDR3 sequences, 15% of them present only once. The sample consisted of blood. Receptor source: a woman in her fifties or sixties with Graves' hyperthyroidism that later progressed to Graves' ophthalmopathy. CDR3s include the opening cysteine and the closing phenylalanine or tryptophan. The order of the fields is J gene, V gene, CDR3 protein.

TRBJ2-3	TRBV10-3	CAISEKAGAMTDTQYF
TRBJ2-1	TRBV5-1	CASSSGPGGNEQFF
TRBJ2-3	TRBV24-1	CTTSDLPDTDTQYF
TRBJ2-3	TRBV7-9	CASSDGQGGDTQYF
TRBJ2-3	TRBV5-1	CASSWGTSGTDTQYF
TRBJ1-2	TRBV20-1	CSARDRAFDYTF
TRBJ1-2	TRBV11-2	CASSPPGALRNYGYTF
TRBJ2-3	TRBV20-1	CSAWTSGASTDTQYF
TRBJ2-7	TRBV20-1	CSASPGTSDYEQYF
TRBJ1-1	TRBV10-3	CATQDRGLNEAFF
TRBJ2-1	TRBV5-1	CASSFAGLAGVYNEQFF
TRBJ2-3	TRBV13	CARGGRPNSTDTQYF
TRBJ2-7	TRBV3-1	CASSQDLNLASYEQYF
TRBJ2-3	TRBV7-9	CASTQPGGSPADTQYF
TRBJ2-5	TRBV7-2	CASSLEGRVETQYF
TRBJ2-1	TRBV5-5	CASSLGAFSSEQFF
TRBJ2-5	TRBV7-8	CASSLTLAGGPETQYF
TRBJ2-7	TRBV5-6	CASSYLSGSSYEQYF
TRBJ2-3	TRBV5-5	CASSPLGLAGAHTQYF
TRBJ2-7	TRBV12-3/TRBV12-4	CASSPLMGSPYEQYF
TRBJ1-2	TRBV18	CASSFPGGFGYTF
TRBJ2-7	TRBV11-2	CASSSTGQPAYEQYF
TRBJ2-5	TRBV3-1	CASSQSTSYQETQYF
TRBJ2-1	TRBV20-1	CSAARLAGRAYNEQFF
TRBJ1-2	TRBV19	CASSVRDRDLHTF
TRBJ2-1	TRBV12-3/TRBV12-4	CASSTAGGRNYNEQFF
TRBJ2-7	TRBV10-3	CAISAPEDRGETYEQYF
TRBJ2-5	TRBV24-1	CATSAPGQGEETQYF
NA	TRBV19	CASTAAGASYEQFF
TRBJ2-3	TRBV18	CASSPLSGTDTQYF
TRBJ1-3	TRBV7-9	CASSLFLIGNTIYF
TRBJ1-3	TRBV11-2	CASSSTRGPGNTIYF
TRBJ2-7	TRBV30	CAWIDGTPPYEQYF
TRBJ1-5	TRBV6-1	CAAASRSNQPQHF
TRBJ2-2	TRBV25-1	CASSEENGWGELLF
TRBJ2-1	TRBV20-1	CSAGGGSGSDEQFF
TRBJ2-7	TRBV14	CASSRTGDFYEQYF